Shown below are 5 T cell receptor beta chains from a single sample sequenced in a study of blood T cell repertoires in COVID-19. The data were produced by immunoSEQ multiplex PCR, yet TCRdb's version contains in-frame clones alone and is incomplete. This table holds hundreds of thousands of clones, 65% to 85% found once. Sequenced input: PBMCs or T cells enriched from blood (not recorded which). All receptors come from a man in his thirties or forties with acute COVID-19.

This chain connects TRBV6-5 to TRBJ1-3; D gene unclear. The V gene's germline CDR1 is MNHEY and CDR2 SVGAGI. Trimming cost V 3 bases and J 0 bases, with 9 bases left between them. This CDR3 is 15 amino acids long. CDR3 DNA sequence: TGTGCCAGCAGTTATTCGACTGACTCTGGAAACACCATATATTTT. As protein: CASSYSTDSGNTIYF.

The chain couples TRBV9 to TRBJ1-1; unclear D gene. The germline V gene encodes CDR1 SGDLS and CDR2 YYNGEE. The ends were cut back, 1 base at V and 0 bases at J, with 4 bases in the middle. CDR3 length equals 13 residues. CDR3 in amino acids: CASSVQMNTEAFF. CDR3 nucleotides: TGTGCCAGCAGCGTACAGATGAACACTGAAGCTTTCTTT. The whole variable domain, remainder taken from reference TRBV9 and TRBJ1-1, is DSGVTQTPKHLITATGQRVTLRCSPRSGDLSVYWYQQSLDQGLQFLIQYYNGEERAKGNILERFSAQQFPDLHSELNLSSLELGDSALYFCASSVQMNTEAFFGQGTRLTVV.

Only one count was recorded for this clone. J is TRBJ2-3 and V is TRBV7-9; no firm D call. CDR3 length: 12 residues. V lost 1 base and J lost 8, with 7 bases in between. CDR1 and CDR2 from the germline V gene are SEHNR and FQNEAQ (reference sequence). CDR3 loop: CASSLDEVTQYF. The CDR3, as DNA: TGTGCCAGCAGCTTAGACGAGGTTACGCAGTATTTT.

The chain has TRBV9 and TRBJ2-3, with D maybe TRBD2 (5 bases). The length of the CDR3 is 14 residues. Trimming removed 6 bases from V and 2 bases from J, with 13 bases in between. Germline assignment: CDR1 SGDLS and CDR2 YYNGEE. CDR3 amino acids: CASTGEHPTDTQYF. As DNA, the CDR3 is TGTGCCAGCACCGGGGAACACCCCACAGATACGCAGTATTTT.

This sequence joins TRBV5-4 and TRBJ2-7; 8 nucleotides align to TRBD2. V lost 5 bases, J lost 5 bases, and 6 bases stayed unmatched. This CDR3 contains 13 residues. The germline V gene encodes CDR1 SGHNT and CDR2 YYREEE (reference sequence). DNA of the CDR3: TGTGCCAGCAGTCCCCGGCGGGGGGACGAGCAGTACTTC. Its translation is CASSPRRGDEQYF.